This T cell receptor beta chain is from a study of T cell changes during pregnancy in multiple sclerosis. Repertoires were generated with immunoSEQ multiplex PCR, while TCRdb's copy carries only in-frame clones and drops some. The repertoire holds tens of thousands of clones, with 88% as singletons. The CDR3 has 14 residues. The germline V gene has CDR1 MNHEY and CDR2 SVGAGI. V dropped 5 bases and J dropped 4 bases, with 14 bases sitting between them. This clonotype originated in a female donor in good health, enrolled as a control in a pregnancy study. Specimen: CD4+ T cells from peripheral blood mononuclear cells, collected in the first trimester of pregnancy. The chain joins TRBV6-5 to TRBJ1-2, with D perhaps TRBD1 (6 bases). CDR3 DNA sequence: TGTGCCAGCAGTACGACGACAGGAATCTATGGCTACACCTTC. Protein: CASSTTTGIYGYTF.